Listed below are T cell receptor beta chains from one sample, sequenced in a study of blood T cell repertoires in COVID-19. Profiling relied on immunoSEQ multiplex PCR, and the TCRdb table lists in-frame clones only, not all of them. The data contain around 200,000 clones, about 82% of them seen just once; the ten biggest clones take up around 5%. The sequenced sample consisted of PBMCs or T cells enriched from blood (not recorded which). Receptor source: a man aged 35-49 years with acute COVID-19. Each CDR3 is given without its conserved first and last residue.

>TRBV4-2
ASSQSLAGSYEQY
>TRBV5-4
ASSSSGGPGETQY
>TRBV28
ASSPPFLQYNTEAF
>TRBV7-2
ASSFGQGPYEQY
>TRBV5-1
ASSPETGQPQH
>TRBV25-1
ASSADSTSGNTIY
>TRBV6-5
ASSLEVNTEAF
>TRBV27
ASSLGSGRPPYEQY
>TRBV9
ASSVRAGDSPLH
>TRBV9
ASSPYRVSDFEAF
>TRBV28
ASSPGLQETQY
>TRBV7-9
ATDAGTDRSPLH
>TRBV9
ASSVAPGENTEAF
>TRBV7-9
ASSRGLASNEQF
>TRBV19
ASSIEETGVRNQPQH
>TRBV3-1/TRBV3-2
ASSQRGTGELF
>TRBV5-1
ASSSNSGQETQY
>TRBV25-1
ASSNAGGYSNQPQH
>TRBV6-6
ASSYRARDYNSPLH
>TRBV10-3
AISESLSLSLKGYT
>TRBV5-1
ASSAGTDNSPLH
>TRBV9
ASSQFPTGMNTEAF
>TRBV7-9
ASSLEERGAF
>TRBV5-4
ASSLGALAGVGEQY
>TRBV30
AWTLAGVRGSYNEQF
>TRBV7-2
ASSSPQGGGYT
>TRBV28
ASKQGRNTGELF